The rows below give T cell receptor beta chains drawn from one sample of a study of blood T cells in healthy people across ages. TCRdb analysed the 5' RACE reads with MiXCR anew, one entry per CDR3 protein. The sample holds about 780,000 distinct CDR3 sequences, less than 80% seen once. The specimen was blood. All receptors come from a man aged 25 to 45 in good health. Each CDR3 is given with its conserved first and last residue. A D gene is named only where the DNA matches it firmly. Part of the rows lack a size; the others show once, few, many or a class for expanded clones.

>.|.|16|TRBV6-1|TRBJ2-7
CASSEAPGWGSYEQYF
TGTGCCAGCAGTGAAGCACCCGGCTGGGGCTCCTACGAGCAGTACTTC
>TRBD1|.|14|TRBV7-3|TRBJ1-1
CASSRTGGMAEAFF
TGTGCCAGCAGTCGGACAGGGGGAATGGCTGAAGCTTTCTTT
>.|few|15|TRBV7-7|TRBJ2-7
CASSSGPPSSYEQYF
TGTGCTAGCAGCTCCGGACCGCCGAGCTCCTACGAGCAGTACTTC
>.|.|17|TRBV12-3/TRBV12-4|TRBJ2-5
CASSLAGGLRDQETQYF
TGTGCCAGCAGTTTAGCGGGGGGGCTTCGGGACCAAGAGACCCAGTACTTC
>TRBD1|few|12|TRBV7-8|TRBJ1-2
CASSRGQAYYTF
TGTGCCAGCAGCCGAGGACAGGCCTACTACACCTTC
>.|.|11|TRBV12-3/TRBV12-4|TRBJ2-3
CASSFRTLQYF
TGTGCCAGCAGTTTTAGGACTTTGCAGTATTTT
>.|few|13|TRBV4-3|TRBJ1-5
CASSQLRDQPQHF
TGCGCCAGCAGCCAACTCAGGGATCAGCCCCAGCATTTT
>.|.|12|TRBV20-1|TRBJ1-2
CSAGDPPYGYTF
TGCAGTGCCGGGGACCCTCCCTATGGCTACACCTTC
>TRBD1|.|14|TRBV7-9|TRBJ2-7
CASSEDREIYEQYF
TGTGCCAGCAGCGAGGACAGGGAAATATACGAGCAGTACTTC
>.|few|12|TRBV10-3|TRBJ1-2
CAISRGTFGYTF
TGTGCCATCAGTAGGGGGACATTTGGCTACACCTTC
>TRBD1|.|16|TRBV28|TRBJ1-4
CASSLLQGATNEKLFF
TGTGCCAGCAGTTTGCTCCAGGGGGCAACTAATGAAAAACTGTTTTTT
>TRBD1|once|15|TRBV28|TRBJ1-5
CASRATGVTNQPQHF
TGTGCCAGCAGGGCGACAGGGGTCACAAATCAGCCCCAGCATTTT
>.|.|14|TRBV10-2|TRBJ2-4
CASRNAEAKNIQYF
TGCGCCAGCAGGAACGCTGAAGCCAAAAACATTCAGTACTTC
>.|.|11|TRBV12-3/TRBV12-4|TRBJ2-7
CASRADSEQYF
TGTGCCAGCAGGGCGGACAGTGAGCAGTACTTC
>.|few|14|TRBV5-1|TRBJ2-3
CASSSSRLTGTQYF
TGCGCCAGCAGCTCGTCACGGCTTACGGGTACGCAGTATTTT
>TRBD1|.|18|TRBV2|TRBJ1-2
CASSDDRDSPGKDCGYTF
TGTGCCAGCAGTGACGACAGGGACTCCCCCGGGAAGGATTGCGGCTACACCTTC
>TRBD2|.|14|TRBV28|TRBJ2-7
CASKVTSGRYEQYF
TGTGCCAGCAAGGTGACTAGCGGGCGCTACGAGCAGTACTTC
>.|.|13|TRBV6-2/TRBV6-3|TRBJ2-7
CASSYGPAYEQYF
TGTGCCAGCAGTTACGGGCCAGCCTACGAGCAGTACTTC
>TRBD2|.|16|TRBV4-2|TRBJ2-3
CASSQLTSGEADTQYF
TGTGCCAGCAGCCAACTGACTAGCGGGGAGGCAGATACGCAGTATTTT
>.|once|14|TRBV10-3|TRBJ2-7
CAIGKQGTESMQYF
TGTGCCATCGGAAAACAGGGAACAGAATCGATGCAGTACTTC
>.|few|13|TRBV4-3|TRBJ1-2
CASSQDRVGSYTF
TGCGCCAGCAGCCAAGACAGGGTGGGGAGCTACACCTTC
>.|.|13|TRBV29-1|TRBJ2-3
CSVGESSTDTQYF
TGCAGCGTTGGGGAGTCTAGCACAGATACGCAGTATTTT
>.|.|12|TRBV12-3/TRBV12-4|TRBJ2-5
CASSLTGETRYF
TGTGCCAGCAGTTTAACGGGGGAGACCCGGTACTTC
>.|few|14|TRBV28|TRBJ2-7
CASGGGTGFYEQYF
TGTGCCAGCGGCGGGGGGACAGGGTTCTACGAGCAGTACTTC
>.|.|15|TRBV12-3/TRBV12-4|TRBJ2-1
CASGRDLGSYNEQFF
TGTGCCAGCGGCCGGGACTTGGGCTCCTACAATGAGCAGTTCTTC
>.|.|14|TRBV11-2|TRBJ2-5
CASSGGVGGETQYF
TGTGCCAGCAGCGGAGGGGTGGGTGGAGAGACCCAGTACTTC
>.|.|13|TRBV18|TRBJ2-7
CASHGGGNYEQYF
TGTGCCAGCCATGGGGGCGGAAATTACGAGCAGTACTTC
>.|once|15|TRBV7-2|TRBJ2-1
CASSFTAQGLDEQFF
TGTGCCAGCAGCTTTACAGCGCAGGGCTTGGATGAGCAGTTCTTC
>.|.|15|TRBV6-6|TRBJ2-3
CASSYSHGGMDTQYF
TGTGCCAGCAGTTACTCCCATGGGGGAATGGATACGCAGTATTTT
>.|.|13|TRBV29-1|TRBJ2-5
CSAGSWGQETQCF
TGCAGCGCGGGGTCATGGGGGCAAGAGACCCAGTGCTTC
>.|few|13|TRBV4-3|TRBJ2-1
CASSHEYDNEQFF
TGCGCCAGCAGCCATGAGTACGACAATGAGCAGTTCTTC
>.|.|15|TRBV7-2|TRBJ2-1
CASSPDSLSYNEQFF
TGTGCCAGCAGCCCCGACAGCCTCTCCTACAATGAGCAGTTCTTC
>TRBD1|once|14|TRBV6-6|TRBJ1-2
CASSNDRVSYGYTF
TGTGCCAGCAGTAATGACAGGGTCTCCTATGGCTACACCTTC
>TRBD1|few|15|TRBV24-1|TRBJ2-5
CATSDSQGSQETQYF
TGTGCCACCAGTGATTCACAGGGGTCGCAAGAGACCCAGTACTTC
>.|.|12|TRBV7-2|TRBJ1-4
CASTPGRGRLFF
TGTGCCAGCACCCCTGGGAGGGGAAGACTGTTTTTT
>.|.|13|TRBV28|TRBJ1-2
CASSFRVLYGYTF
TGTGCCAGCAGTTTCCGGGTGCTCTATGGCTACACCTTC
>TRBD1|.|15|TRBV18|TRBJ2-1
CASSVQGATYNEQFF
TGTGCCAGCTCAGTACAGGGGGCGACTTACAATGAGCAGTTCTTC
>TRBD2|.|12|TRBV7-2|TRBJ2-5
CASSLELRGQYF
TGTGCCAGCAGCTTAGAATTGCGGGGGCAGTACTTC
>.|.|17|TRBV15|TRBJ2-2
CATSRGRDMKVSGELFF
TGTGCCACCAGCAGAGGGAGAGACATGAAGGTTTCCGGGGAGCTGTTTTTT
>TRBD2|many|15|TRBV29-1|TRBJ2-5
CSVPGTGGIKETQYF
TGCAGCGTCCCTGGGACGGGGGGTATCAAAGAGACCCAGTACTTC
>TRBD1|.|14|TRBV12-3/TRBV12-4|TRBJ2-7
CASSQTGGAYEQYF
TGTGCCAGCAGTCAGACAGGGGGGGCCTACGAGCAGTACTTC
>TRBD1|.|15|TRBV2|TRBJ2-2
CASSEIRGRGGELFF
TGTGCCAGCAGTGAAATCAGGGGGCGAGGCGGGGAGCTGTTTTTT
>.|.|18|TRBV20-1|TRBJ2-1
CSARTPFRPGVTYNEQFF
TGCAGTGCTAGAACCCCCTTTCGGCCAGGGGTGACCTACAATGAGCAGTTCTTC
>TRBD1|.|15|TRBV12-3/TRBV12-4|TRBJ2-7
CASSSQGQKNYEQYF
TGTGCCAGCAGTTCCCAGGGACAGAAGAACTACGAGCAGTACTTC
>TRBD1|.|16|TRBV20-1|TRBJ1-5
CSALGDRSTIYQPQHF
TGCAGTGCGCTGGGGGACAGGAGCACAATTTATCAGCCCCAGCATTTT
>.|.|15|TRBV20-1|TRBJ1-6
CSPEGGVGYNSPLHF
TGCAGTCCAGAGGGCGGGGTAGGCTATAATTCACCCCTCCACTTT
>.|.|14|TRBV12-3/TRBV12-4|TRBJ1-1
CASSFGFGSTEAFF
TGTGCCAGCAGTTTCGGGTTTGGGAGCACTGAAGCTTTCTTT
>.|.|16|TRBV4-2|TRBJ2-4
CASSQDRGGVKNIQYF
TGTGCCAGCAGCCAAGATAGGGGCGGGGTCAAAAACATTCAGTACTTC
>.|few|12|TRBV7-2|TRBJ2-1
CASSLRAVVQFF
TGTGCCAGCAGCTTACGGGCAGTTGTGCAGTTCTTC
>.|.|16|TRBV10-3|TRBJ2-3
CAISYTEGTGTDTQYF
TGTGCCATCAGTTACACCGAGGGTACGGGCACAGATACGCAGTATTTT
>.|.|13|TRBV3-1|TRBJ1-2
CASSQPRNYGYTF
TGTGCCAGCAGCCAACCGCGGAACTATGGCTACACCTTC
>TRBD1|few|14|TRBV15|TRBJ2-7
CATSRVGTGFEQYF
TGTGCCACCAGCAGAGTAGGGACAGGGTTCGAGCAGTACTTC
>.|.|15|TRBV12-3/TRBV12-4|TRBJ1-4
CASRLGGDGNEKLFF
TGTGCCAGCAGACTGGGAGGGGATGGTAATGAAAAACTGTTTTTT
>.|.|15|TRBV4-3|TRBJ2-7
CASSQVSGQAGEQYF
TGCGCCAGCAGCCAAGTTTCCGGTCAGGCCGGCGAGCAGTACTTC
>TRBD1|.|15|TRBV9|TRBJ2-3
CASSLSQGAGDTQYF
TGTGCCAGCAGTCTTTCACAGGGGGCAGGGGATACGCAGTATTTT